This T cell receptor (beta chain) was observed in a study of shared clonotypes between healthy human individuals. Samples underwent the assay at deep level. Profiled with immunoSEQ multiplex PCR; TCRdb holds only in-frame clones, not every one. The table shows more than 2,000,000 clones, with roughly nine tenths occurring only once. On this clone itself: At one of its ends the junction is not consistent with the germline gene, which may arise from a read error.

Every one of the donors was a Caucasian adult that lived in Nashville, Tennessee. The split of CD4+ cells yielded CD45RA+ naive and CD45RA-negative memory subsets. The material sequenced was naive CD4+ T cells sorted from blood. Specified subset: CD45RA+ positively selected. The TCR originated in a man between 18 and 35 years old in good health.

The chain's CDR3 is CAISEKGAEHRGAVF. CDR3 nucleotides: TGTGCCATCAGTGAGAAAGGGGCCGAACACCGGGGAGCTGTTTTT. V gene TRBV10-3 combines with J gene TRBJ2-2; D could derive from TRBD1 or TRBD2 (5 bases each). The CDR3 is 15 amino acids. The germline CDR1 and CDR2 sequences are ENHRY and SYGVKD.